This entry concerns a single TCR beta chain. Before being deemed recovered, Cohort 3 donors had two negative PCRs, clearance, or symptom resolution. In the study's own analysis: Researchers report that nucleated cell counts were estimated from reference gene primer amplification. TCRdb's copy holds only in-frame clones and misses some; the assay was immunoSEQ multiplex PCR. The DNA gave D and trimming, while V, J and clone size come from that table. Altogether approximately 400,000 clones are present, 80% to 90% being singletons, with the ten largest covering 1.3%. V lost 1 base, J lost 8 bases, and 12 bases lay in between. In germline, CDR1 is SGHRS, CDR2 YFSETQ. The CDR3 extends over 13 amino acids. This sample was included in a study of blood T cell repertoires in COVID-19. Study context: There were acute and convalescent COVID-19 samples, and they came from the United States, Italy and Spain.

The J gene is TRBJ1-2, the V gene TRBV5-1; TRBD1 might be the D (5 bases). Sequenced input: PBMCs or T cells enriched from blood (not recorded which). The sequence derives from a man younger than 40 who had recovered from COVID-19. The CDR3 is CASSLTGVEGYTF. The CDR3 DNA is TGCGCCAGCAGCTTGACAGGAGTTGAGGGCTACACCTTC.